This T cell receptor (beta chain) was documented in a study of metastatic and nonmetastatic thyroid tumors. Overall study: Samples came from malignant and benign thyroid patients, and repertoires were compared across blood and tumor or nodule tissue.

All patients were treatment-naive before thyroid surgery. Germline lookup yields CDR1 SGHTA and CDR2 FQGTGA. The CDR3 is made up of 14 amino acids. The junction had 5 bases not matched to a gene; V was cut back by 3 bases and J by 5 bases. This clone was recorded at least ten times. TCRdb re-called clones from the PCR reads using MiXCR. The profile shows tens of thousands of clones, around 21% of them singletons. The chain joins TRBV7-3 to TRBJ1-1, with 8 positions matching TRBD1. The sequence derives from a female donor with papillary thyroid cancer or a benign thyroid nodule (not recorded which). Some clones in this sample may be carry-over from other donors' samples. Material for sequencing was blood. Written as DNA, the CDR3 is TGTGCCAGCAGCTTTCAGGGGGCTGGAACTGAAGCTTTCTTT. Residues: CASSFQGAGTEAFF.